This T cell receptor beta chain was captured in a study of T cells in Graves' hyperthyroidism and ophthalmopathy. Study findings and constraints: A model of 13 V-J features distinguished ophthalmopathy from stable hyperthyroidism. Most expanded thyroid clonotypes above 0.001 recurred in blood.

Germline values: CDR1 SNHLY, CDR2 FYNNEI. V was pared by 3 bases and J by 5 bases, with 9 bases of the junction left unmatched. The CDR3 covers 16 residues. Amplification yielded TCR beta CDR3 regions, with RNA transcripts as the source. HTBI primers were employed in a first-round RT-PCR of the TCR CDR3. TCRdb ran MiXCR on the multiplex PCR reads and lists one entry per CDR3 protein. The sample yields some 490,000 distinct CDR3 sequences, around 16% seen once. A patient was excluded if there was uncontrolled infection, other autoimmune disease, pregnancy or lactation. Fresh peripheral blood, less than 11 ml of it, supplied the PBMCs. This clonotype was picked up many times. Its antigen is currently unknown.

The chain couples TRBV2 to TRBJ2-3; TRBD2 aligns across 9 bases. This receptor was identified in a woman aged 25 to 39 with Graves' ophthalmopathy. Sequencing was carried out using blood. CDR3 bases: TGTGCCAGCAGTGACGTGGGACTAGCCGTCGGAGATACGCAGTATTTT. Residues: CASSDVGLAVGDTQYF.